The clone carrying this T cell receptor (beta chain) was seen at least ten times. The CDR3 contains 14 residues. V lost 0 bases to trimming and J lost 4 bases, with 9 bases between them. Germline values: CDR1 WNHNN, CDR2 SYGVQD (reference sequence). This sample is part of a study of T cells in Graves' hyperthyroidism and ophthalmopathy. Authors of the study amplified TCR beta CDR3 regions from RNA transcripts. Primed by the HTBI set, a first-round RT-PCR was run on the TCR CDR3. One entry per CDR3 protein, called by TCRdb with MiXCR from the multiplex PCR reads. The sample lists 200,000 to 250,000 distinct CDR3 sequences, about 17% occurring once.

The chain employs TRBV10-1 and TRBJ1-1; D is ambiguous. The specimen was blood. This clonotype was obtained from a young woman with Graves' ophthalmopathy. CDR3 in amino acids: CASSESAFSTEAFF. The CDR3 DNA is TGCGCCAGCAGTGAGTCGGCGTTCAGCACTGAAGCTTTCTTT.